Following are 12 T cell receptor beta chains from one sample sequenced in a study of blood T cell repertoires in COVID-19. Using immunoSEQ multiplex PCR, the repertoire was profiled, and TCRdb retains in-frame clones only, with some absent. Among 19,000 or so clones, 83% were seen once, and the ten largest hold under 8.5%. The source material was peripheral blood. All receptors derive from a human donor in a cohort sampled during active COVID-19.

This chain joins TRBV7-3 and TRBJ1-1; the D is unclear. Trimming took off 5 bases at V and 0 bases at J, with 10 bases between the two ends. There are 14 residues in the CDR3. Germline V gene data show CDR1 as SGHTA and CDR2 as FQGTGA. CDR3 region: CASSPAGMNTEAFF. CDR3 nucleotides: TGTGCCAGCAGCCCTGCAGGAATGAACACTGAAGCTTTCTTT.

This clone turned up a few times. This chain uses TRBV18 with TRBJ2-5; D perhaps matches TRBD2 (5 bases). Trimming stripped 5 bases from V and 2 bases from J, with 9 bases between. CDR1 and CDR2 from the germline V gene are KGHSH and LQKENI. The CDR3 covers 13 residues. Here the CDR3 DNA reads TGTGCCAGCTCAGAGCGACTACAAGAGACCCAGTACTTC. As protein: CASSERLQETQYF.

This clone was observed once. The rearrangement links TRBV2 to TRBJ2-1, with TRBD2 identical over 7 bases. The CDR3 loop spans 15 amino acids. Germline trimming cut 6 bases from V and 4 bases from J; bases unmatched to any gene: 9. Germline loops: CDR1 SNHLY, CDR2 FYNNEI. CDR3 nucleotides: TGTGCCAGCAGAATTCAGCGGGAATCTTACAATGAGCAGTTCTTC. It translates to CASRIQRESYNEQFF.

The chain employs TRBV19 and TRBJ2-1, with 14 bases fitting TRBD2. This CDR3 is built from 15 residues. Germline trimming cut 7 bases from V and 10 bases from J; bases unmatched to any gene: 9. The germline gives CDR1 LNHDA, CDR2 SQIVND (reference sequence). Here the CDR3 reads CASTLRLAGGLEQFF. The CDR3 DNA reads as TGTGCCAGTACCCTAAGACTAGCGGGGGGGCTCGAGCAGTTCTTC.

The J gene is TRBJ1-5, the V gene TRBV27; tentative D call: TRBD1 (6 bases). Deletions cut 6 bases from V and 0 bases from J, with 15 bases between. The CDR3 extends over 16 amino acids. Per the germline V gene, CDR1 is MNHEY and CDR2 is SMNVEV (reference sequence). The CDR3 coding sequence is TGTGCCAGCAGACCGGGACACACCTATAGCAATCAGCCCCAGCATTTT. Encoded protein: CASRPGHTYSNQPQHF.

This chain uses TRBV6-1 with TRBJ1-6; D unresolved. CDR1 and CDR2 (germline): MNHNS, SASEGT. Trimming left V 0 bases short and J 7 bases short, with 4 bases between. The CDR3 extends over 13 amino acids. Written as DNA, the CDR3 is TGTGCCAGCAGTGAAGCACTGAATTCACCCCTCCACTTT. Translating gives CASSEALNSPLHF.

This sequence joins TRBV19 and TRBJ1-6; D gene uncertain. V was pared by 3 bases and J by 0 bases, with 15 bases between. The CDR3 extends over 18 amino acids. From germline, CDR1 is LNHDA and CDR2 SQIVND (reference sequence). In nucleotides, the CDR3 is TGTGCCAGTAGTATGCAAGTGGGAGGGAGCTCCTATAATTCACCCCTCCACTTT. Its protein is CASSMQVGGSSYNSPLHF.

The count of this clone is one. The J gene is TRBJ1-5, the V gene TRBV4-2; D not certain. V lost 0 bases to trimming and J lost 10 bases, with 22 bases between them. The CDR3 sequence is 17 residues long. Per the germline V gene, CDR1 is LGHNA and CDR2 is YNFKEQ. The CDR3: CASSQEGPPGGSSPQHF. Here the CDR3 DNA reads TGTGCCAGCAGCCAAGAAGGTCCTCCGGGAGGGTCATCACCCCAGCATTTT.

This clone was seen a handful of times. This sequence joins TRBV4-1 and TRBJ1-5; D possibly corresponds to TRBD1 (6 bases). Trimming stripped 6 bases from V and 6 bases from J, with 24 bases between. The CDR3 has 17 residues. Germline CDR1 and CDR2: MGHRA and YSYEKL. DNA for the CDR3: TGCGCCAGCAGTGTACCCCGGGATGCAAAAGGGGGTCAGCCCCAGCATTTT. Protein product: CASSVPRDAKGGQPQHF.

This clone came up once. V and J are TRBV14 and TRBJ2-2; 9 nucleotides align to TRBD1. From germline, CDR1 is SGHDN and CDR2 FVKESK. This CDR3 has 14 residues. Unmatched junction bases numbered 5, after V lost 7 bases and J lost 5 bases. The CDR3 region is CASKQGAGTGELFF. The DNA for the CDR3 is TGTGCCAGCAAACAGGGGGCAGGGACCGGGGAGCTGTTTTTT.

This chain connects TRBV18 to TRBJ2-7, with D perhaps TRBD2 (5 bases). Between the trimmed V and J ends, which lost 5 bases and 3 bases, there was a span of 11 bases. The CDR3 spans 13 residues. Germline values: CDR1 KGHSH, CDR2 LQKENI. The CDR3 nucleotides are TGTGCCAGCTCATCCCGCCGGGGCTACGAGCAGTACTTC. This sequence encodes CASSSRRGYEQYF.

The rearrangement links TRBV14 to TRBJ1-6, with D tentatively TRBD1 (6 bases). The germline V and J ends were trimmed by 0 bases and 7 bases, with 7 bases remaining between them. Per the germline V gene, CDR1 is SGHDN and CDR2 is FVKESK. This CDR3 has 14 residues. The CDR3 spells CASSQETGNSPLHF. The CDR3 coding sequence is TGTGCCAGCAGCCAAGAAACAGGGAATTCACCCCTCCACTTT.